The 25 T cell receptor beta chains presented below share a single source sample, sequenced in a study of a mutant IDH1 vaccine in newly diagnosed glioma. The time point denotes: week 47, end of study. Each vaccine dose was 300 ug of mutant IDH1 20-mer peptide, with topical imiquimod. Assay: immunoSEQ multiplex PCR; the TCRdb copy retains only in-frame clones and omits some. In the table there are tens of thousands of clones, around 83% of which are singletons. No antigen is known for these receptors. The sample here was PBMCs, taken from a glioma patient whose treatment included an IDH1 peptide vaccine. The receptors derive from a man aged 25 to 40 with glioma.

The chain carries TRBV5-6 and TRBJ1-4; 7 nucleotides match TRBD1. V was pared by 2 bases and J by 3 bases, with 4 bases of the junction left unmatched. This CDR3 has 15 residues. Germline V gene lookup returns CDR1 SGHDT and CDR2 YYEEEE. Here the CDR3 DNA reads TGTGCCAGCAGCTTAGACAGGGAGGCTAATGAAAAACTGTTTTTT. Translating it yields CASSLDREANEKLFF.

The rearrangement joins TRBV7-2 to TRBJ2-3, with a possible D match to TRBD2 (7 bases). V lost 5 bases and J lost 4, with 19 bases in between. The germline CDR1 and CDR2 sequences are SGHTA and FQGNSA. The length of the CDR3 is 16 residues. The CDR3: CASSRSSWGGSDTQYF. The CDR3 bases are TGTGCCAGCAGCCGGTCCTCGTGGGGGGGCTCAGATACGCAGTATTTT. Looking up the rest from reference TRBV7-2 and TRBJ2-3 gives the full variable domain: GAGVSQSPSNKVTEKGKDVELRCDPISGHTALYWYRQSLGQGLEFLIYFQGNSAPDKSGLPSDRFSAERTGGSVSTLTIQRTQQEDSAVYLCASSRSSWGGSDTQYFGPGTRLTVL.

The rearrangement links TRBV6-1 to TRBJ2-5, with 12 bases aligning to TRBD2. The CDR3 has 17 amino acids. With 1 base clipped from V and 2 bases from J, the junction kept 5 bases outside the gene matches. Germline V lookup: CDR1 MNHNS, CDR2 SASEGT. The CDR3 here is CASSEGRLAGVQETQYF. The CDR3 coding sequence is TGTGCCAGCAGTGAAGGGAGACTAGCGGGGGTACAAGAGACCCAGTACTTC.

V usage is TRBV11-2 and J usage is TRBJ2-7; perhaps TRBD1 as D (7 bases). This CDR3 has 14 amino acids. Trimming took 9 bases from V and 1 from J, leaving 16 bases between them. CDR1 SGHAT and CDR2 FQNNGV come from the germline V gene. CDR3 in amino acids: CASSWRGPSYEQYF. DNA for the CDR3: TGTGCCAGTTCATGGAGGGGGCCTTCCTACGAGCAGTACTTC.

The V and J genes are TRBV11-2 and TRBJ1-3; D unresolved. CDR1 SGHAT and CDR2 FQNNGV come from the germline V gene. The V end was cut by 3 bases, the J end by 0 bases, with 9 bases between. The CDR3 runs 15 residues. The CDR3 nucleotides are TGTGCCAGCAGCTTCCCCTGGATCTCTGGAAACACCATATATTTT. Its translation is CASSFPWISGNTIYF.

This clone was found once. V usage is TRBV7-9 and J usage is TRBJ2-3, with TRBD1 identical over 7 bases. The germline gives CDR1 SEHNR, CDR2 FQNEAQ (reference sequence). J was trimmed by 3 bases and V by 3 bases; bases with no gene match: 15. This CDR3 spans 18 amino acids. The CDR3 is CASSLAPPRGPGTDTQYF. The CDR3 nucleotides are TGTGCCAGCAGCTTGGCCCCACCTAGGGGGCCGGGGACAGATACGCAGTATTTT.

The V gene is TRBV20-1, the J gene TRBJ2-7, with D possibly being TRBD2 (6 bases). V lost 7 bases and J lost 2, with 9 bases in between. Germline-derived CDR1 and CDR2 are DFQATT and SNEGSKA (reference sequence). This CDR3 spans 11 amino acids. The CDR3 DNA reads as TGCAGTGAAGGCGGGACCTACGAGCAGTACTTC. Residues: CSEGGTYEQYF.

The chain couples TRBV19 to TRBJ1-5, with D maybe TRBD1 (6 bases). The CDR3 is 14 residues long. Germline V gene lookup returns CDR1 LNHDA and CDR2 SQIVND (reference sequence). V lost 1 base, J lost 9 bases, and 13 bases lay in between. CDR3 region: CASSIVGGQWPQHF. CDR3 bases: TGTGCCAGTAGTATAGTGGGGGGACAATGGCCCCAGCATTTT.

This clone was counted a single time. This sequence joins TRBV19 and TRBJ1-5, with D perhaps TRBD1 (6 bases). Germline V gene sequence: CDR1 LNHDA, CDR2 SQIVND (reference sequence). This CDR3 contains 15 residues. The ends were cut back, 5 bases at V and 7 bases at J, with 18 bases in the middle. CDR3 loop: CASSVGQSPGQPQHF. In DNA form, the CDR3 reads TGTGCCAGTAGTGTTGGACAGTCCCCCGGCCAGCCCCAGCATTTT.

V gene TRBV19 combines with J gene TRBJ2-1, with 11 bases identical to TRBD2. CDR1 is LNHDA, CDR2 SQIVND, per germline (reference sequence). With 6 bases clipped from V and 3 bases from J, the junction kept 4 bases outside the gene matches. This CDR3 contains 15 residues. CDR3 sequence reads: CASSPLAGVYNEQFF. The CDR3, as DNA: TGTGCCAGTAGCCCACTAGCGGGGGTCTACAATGAGCAGTTCTTC. The full variable domain, with the rest looked up from reference TRBV19 and TRBJ2-1, is DGGITQSPKYLFRKEGQNVTLSCEQNLNHDAMYWYRQDPGQGLRLIYYSQIVNDFQKGDIAEGYSVSREKKESFPLTVTSAQKNPTAFYLCASSPLAGVYNEQFFGPGTRLTVL.

The chain combines TRBV9 with TRBJ2-3; 8 nucleotides match TRBD2. Trimming at V came to 7 bases and at J to 3 bases, leaving 4 bases not matched to a gene. The length of the CDR3 is 13 residues. Germline-derived CDR1 and CDR2 are SGDLS and YYNGEE. The CDR3 sequence is CASSPSGTDTQYF. The CDR3 DNA is TGTGCCAGCTCCCCTAGCGGGACAGATACGCAGTATTTT.

The rearrangement links TRBV6-1 to TRBJ1-1; TRBD1 is a possible D gene (5 bases). V lost 6 bases and J lost 3, with 17 bases in between. This CDR3 has 15 amino acids. Germline V gene lookup returns CDR1 MNHNS and CDR2 SASEGT. CDR3 DNA: TGTGCCAGCAGAGGATCAGGGATGGGGTACACTGAAGCTTTCTTT. Its translation: CASRGSGMGYTEAFF.

V and J are TRBV19 and TRBJ2-7; D tentatively fits TRBD1 or TRBD2 (6 bases each). From germline, CDR1 is LNHDA and CDR2 SQIVND (reference sequence). This CDR3 is 15 amino acids long. V was shortened by 6 bases and J by 0 bases, with 15 bases between the two germline ends. The CDR3 spells CASSPRGLSSYEQYF. CDR3 bases: TGTGCCAGTAGCCCTCGGGGGCTGAGCTCCTACGAGCAGTACTTC. Drawing the rest from reference TRBV19 and TRBJ2-7, the complete variable domain is DGGITQSPKYLFRKEGQNVTLSCEQNLNHDAMYWYRQDPGQGLRLIYYSQIVNDFQKGDIAEGYSVSREKKESFPLTVTSAQKNPTAFYLCASSPRGLSSYEQYFGPGTRLTVT.

Written as DNA, the CDR3 is TGCGCCAGCAGCTTGGGGGCGGGAATCGCTGGAAACACCATATATTTT. Its translation is CASSLGAGIAGNTIYF. This chain uses TRBV5-1 with TRBJ1-3; no clear D gene. The CDR3 covers 16 residues. CDR1 is SGHRS, CDR2 YFSETQ, per germline. Trimming removed 0 bases at V and 2 bases at J, with 12 bases between.

The chain has TRBV14 and TRBJ2-1; 8 bases agree with TRBD1. The CDR3 is made up of 16 amino acids. The V gene end was trimmed by 3 bases and the J gene end by 4 bases; junction bases not matched to a gene: 8. Germline CDR1 and CDR2: SGHDN and FVKESK. In nucleotides, the CDR3 is TGTGCCAGCAGCCACGGGGACAGGTTACATTACAATGAGCAGTTCTTC. Protein product: CASSHGDRLHYNEQFF.

The V gene is TRBV2, the J gene TRBJ1-5; D ambiguous. CDR1 is SNHLY and CDR2 is FYNNEI in the germline V gene. The CDR3 is made up of 14 amino acids. Between the trimmed V and J ends, which lost 6 bases and 4 bases, there was a span of 13 bases. CDR3 sequence: CASSREGRNQPQHF. Here the CDR3 DNA reads TGTGCCAGCAGCCGGGAAGGCAGAAATCAGCCCCAGCATTTT.

The rearrangement joins TRBV13 to TRBJ2-1; TRBD1 agrees at 10 bases. Losses at the gene ends were 5 bases for V and 8 bases for J; bases not matched to a gene: 12. CDR1 is PRHDT, CDR2 FYEKMQ, per germline (reference sequence). The CDR3 length is 16 residues. The CDR3 nucleotides are TGTGCCAGCAGCCAAGGCCTTAGGACAGGGGGTGATGAGCAGTTCTTC. The encoded protein is CASSQGLRTGGDEQFF.

V gene TRBV7-9 combines with J gene TRBJ2-3; D call uncertain. The CDR3 runs to 15 residues. Trimming stripped 5 bases from V and 2 bases from J, with 14 bases between. Germline V lookup: CDR1 SEHNR, CDR2 FQNEAQ (reference sequence). Here the CDR3 DNA reads TGTGCCAGCAGCCACGCAACGGAGATCACAGATACGCAGTATTTT. Translated, it gives CASSHATEITDTQYF.

J is TRBJ2-4 and V is TRBV4-1; a weak D match, TRBD1 (6 bases). V was clipped by 1 base and J by 0 bases, with 10 bases between them. CDR1 is MGHRA, CDR2 YSYEKL, per germline. The CDR3 sequence is 16 residues long. CDR3 amino acids: CASSQAQGTAKNIQYF. CDR3 sequence (DNA): TGCGCCAGCAGCCAAGCACAGGGAACAGCCAAAAACATTCAGTACTTC.

V and J are TRBV5-1 and TRBJ2-5, with 10 bases fitting TRBD2. Germline trimming cut 2 bases from V and 4 bases from J; bases unmatched to any gene: 8. The CDR3 contains 16 residues. Looked up from germline, CDR1 is SGHRS and CDR2 is YFSETQ. CDR3 sequence reads: CASSFSSGGKGETQYF. CDR3 DNA sequence: TGCGCCAGCAGCTTCTCTAGCGGGGGCAAGGGAGAGACCCAGTACTTC.

The chain couples TRBV5-5 to TRBJ2-3; 7 nucleotides align to TRBD1. This CDR3 contains 15 residues. Germline lookup yields CDR1 SGHKS and CDR2 YYEKEE (reference sequence). With V trimmed by 5 bases and J by 0 bases, 6 bases remained unmatched. The CDR3 nucleotides read TGTGCCAGCAGACCGGACAGGTTAAGCACAGATACGCAGTATTTT. Amino acids: CASRPDRLSTDTQYF.

This clone was found a few times. The V call is TRBV28, the J call TRBJ1-5; maybe TRBD1 (6 bases). This CDR3 has 14 residues. Germline V CDR1 and CDR2: MDHEN, SYDVKM. Deletions cut 6 bases from V and 6 bases from J, with 15 bases between. The CDR3 loop reads CASRVTGKGQPQHF. CDR3 nucleotide sequence: TGTGCCAGCAGGGTTACAGGGAAAGGTCAGCCCCAGCATTTT. The full variable domain, rest sourced from reference TRBV28 and TRBJ1-5, is DVKVTQSSRYLVKRTGEKVFLECVQDMDHENMFWYRQDPGLGLRLIYFSYDVKMKEKGDIPEGYSVSREKKERFSLILESASTNQTSMYLCASRVTGKGQPQHFGDGTRLSIL.

V is TRBV5-6 and J is TRBJ1-4; D gene ambiguous. V was trimmed by 0 bases and J by 3 bases, leaving 9 bases between them. This CDR3 has 15 residues. Per germline, CDR1 SGHDT and CDR2 YYEEEE. CDR3 bases: TGTGCCAGCAGCTTGGGAGGGTTCTCTAATGAAAAACTGTTTTTT. Protein product: CASSLGGFSNEKLFF.

This chain connects TRBV7-8 to TRBJ1-2, with 7 positions matching TRBD1. CDR3 size: 16 residues. The germline V gene has CDR1 SGHVS and CDR2 FQNEAQ. V was pared by 1 base and J by 0 bases, with 5 bases of the junction left unmatched. The CDR3 sequence: CASSLEGTASNYGYTF. The CDR3 nucleotides are TGTGCCAGCAGCTTAGAGGGGACAGCATCTAACTATGGCTACACCTTC.

The chain is built from TRBV7-9 and TRBJ1-1, with no clear D. Per the germline V gene, CDR1 is SEHNR and CDR2 is FQNEAQ (reference sequence). The CDR3 totals 12 residues. Trimming shortened V by 0 bases and J by 4 bases, and 3 bases separated the two germline ends. The DNA for the CDR3 is TGTGCCAGCAGCTTAGCGCTCACTGAAGCTTTCTTT. It codes for CASSLALTEAFF.